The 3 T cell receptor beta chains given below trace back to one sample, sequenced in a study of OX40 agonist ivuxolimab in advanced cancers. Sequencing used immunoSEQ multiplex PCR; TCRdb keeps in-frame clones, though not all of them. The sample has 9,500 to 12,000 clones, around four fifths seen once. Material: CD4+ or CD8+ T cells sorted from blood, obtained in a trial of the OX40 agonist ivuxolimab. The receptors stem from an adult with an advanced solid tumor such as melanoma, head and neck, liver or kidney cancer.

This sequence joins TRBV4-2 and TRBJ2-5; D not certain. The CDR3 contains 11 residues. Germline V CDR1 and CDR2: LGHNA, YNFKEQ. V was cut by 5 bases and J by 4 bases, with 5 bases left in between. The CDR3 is CASSSSETQYF. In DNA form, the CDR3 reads TGTGCCAGCAGCTCGTCAGAGACCCAGTACTTC.

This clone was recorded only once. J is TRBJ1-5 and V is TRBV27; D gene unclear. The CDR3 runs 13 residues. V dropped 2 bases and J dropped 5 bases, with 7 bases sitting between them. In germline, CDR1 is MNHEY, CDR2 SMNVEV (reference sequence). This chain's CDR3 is CASSLGVHQPQHF. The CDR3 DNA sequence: TGTGCCAGCAGTTTAGGAGTCCATCAGCCCCAGCATTTT.

The CDR3 DNA reads as TGTGCCAGCAGCCTAGACAGCTATGGCTACACCTTC. Translating gives CASSLDSYGYTF. This chain joins TRBV7-6 and TRBJ1-2, with D possibly being TRBD1 (5 bases). The CDR3 runs 12 residues. From germline, CDR1 is SGHVS and CDR2 FNYEAQ. V dropped 5 bases and J dropped 4 bases, with 8 bases sitting between them.